Below, one T cell receptor (beta chain) is given with its context. Its antigen is not identified. A read error may account for a junction end that differs from germline. Other nucleotide sequences from this sample produce the same CDR3. Those who donated were healthy bone marrow donors. The data were taken from a study of cytomegalovirus exposure and HLA in healthy donors. Study-wide points: Researchers counted about 150 TCR beta chains as cytomegalovirus-associated. Follow-up analysis seemed to connect common viral pathogens with several of the most significant clusters identified.

The PCR employed 60 Vbeta primers together with 13 Jbeta primers. Per the original methods: There were 70 million to 95 million unique TCR beta chains by a later count, and about 12 million of them were shared. Only in-frame clones appear in the TCRdb table, and some are missing; sequencing was by immunoSEQ multiplex PCR. From that table come the V and J calls and clone size; the DNA was used to work out D and trimming. The profile shows 120,000 to 150,000 clones, less than 80% of them singletons. The CDR3 has 14 amino acids. Per the germline V gene, CDR1 is SQVTM and CDR2 is ANQGSEA. Sequencing was performed on PBMCs. The chain recombines TRBV29-1 with TRBJ1-1; 8 bases are a match to TRBD1. The clonotype comes from a woman aged 45-59 years in good health and CMV-seropositive. CDR3 nucleotides: TGCAGTGTTGAAGTTTCCGGGACAGGTGATGAAGCTTTCTTT. Its protein product is CSVEVSGTGDEAFF.